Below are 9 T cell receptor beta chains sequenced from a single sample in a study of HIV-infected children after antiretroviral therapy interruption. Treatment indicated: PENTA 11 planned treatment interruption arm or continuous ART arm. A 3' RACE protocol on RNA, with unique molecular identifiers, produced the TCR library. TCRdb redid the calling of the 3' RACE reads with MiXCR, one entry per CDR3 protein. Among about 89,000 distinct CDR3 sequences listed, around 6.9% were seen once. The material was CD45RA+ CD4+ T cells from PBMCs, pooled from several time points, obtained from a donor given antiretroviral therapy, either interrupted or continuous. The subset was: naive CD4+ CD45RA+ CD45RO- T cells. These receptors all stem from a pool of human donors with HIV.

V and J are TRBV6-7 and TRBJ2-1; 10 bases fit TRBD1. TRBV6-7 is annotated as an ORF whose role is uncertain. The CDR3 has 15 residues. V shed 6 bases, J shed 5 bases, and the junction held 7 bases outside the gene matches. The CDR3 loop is CASRTDRGVNNEQFF. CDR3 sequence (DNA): TGTGCCAGCAGGACGGACAGGGGGGTTAACAATGAGCAGTTCTTC.

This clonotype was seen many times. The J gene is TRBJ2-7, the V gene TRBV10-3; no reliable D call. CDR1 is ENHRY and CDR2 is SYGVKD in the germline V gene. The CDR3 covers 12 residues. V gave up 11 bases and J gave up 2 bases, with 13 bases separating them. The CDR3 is CAVRAGAYEQYF. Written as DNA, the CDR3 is TGTGCCGTTCGAGCAGGCGCCTACGAGCAGTACTTC.

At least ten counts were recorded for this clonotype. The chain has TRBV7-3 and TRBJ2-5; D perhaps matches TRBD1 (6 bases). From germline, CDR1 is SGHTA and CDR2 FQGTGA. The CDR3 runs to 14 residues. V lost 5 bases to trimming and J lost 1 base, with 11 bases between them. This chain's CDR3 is CASSNGQFQETQYF. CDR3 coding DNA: TGTGCCAGCAGCAACGGACAGTTCCAAGAGACCCAGTACTTC.

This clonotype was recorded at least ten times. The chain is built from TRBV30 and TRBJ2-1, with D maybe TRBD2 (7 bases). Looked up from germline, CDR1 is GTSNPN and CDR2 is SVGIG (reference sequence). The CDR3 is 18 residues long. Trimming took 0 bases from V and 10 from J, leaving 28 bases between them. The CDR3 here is CAWSVRGYGAGAGSEQFF. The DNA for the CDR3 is TGTGCCTGGAGTGTTCGCGGGTATGGGGCGGGGGCAGGGTCCGAGCAGTTCTTC. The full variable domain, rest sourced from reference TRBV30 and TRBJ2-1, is SQTIHQWPATLVQPVGSPLSLECTVEGTSNPNLYWYRQAAGRGLQLLFYSVGIGQISSEVPQNLSASRPQDRQFILSSKKLLLSDSGFYLCAWSVRGYGAGAGSEQFFGPGTRLTVL.

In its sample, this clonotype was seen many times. The CDR3 here is CASSFLTGIAKNIQYF. In DNA form, the CDR3 reads TGCGCCAGCAGCTTCCTTACAGGGATAGCCAAAAACATTCAGTACTTC. This chain links TRBV5-1 with TRBJ2-4; D possibly corresponds to TRBD1 (6 bases). Trimming removed 2 bases at V and 0 bases at J, with 12 bases between. The CDR3 is made up of 16 amino acids. Germline V gene sequence: CDR1 SGHRS, CDR2 YFSETQ.

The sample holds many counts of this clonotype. CDR3 DNA sequence: TGTGCCAGCAGCGTACGGGGTTACCAAGAGACCCAGTACTTC. Encoded protein: CASSVRGYQETQYF. The chain couples TRBV9 to TRBJ2-5; D possibly corresponds to TRBD2 (5 bases). Deletions cut 1 base from V and 0 bases from J, with 7 bases between. The CDR3 is 14 residues long. Germline lookup yields CDR1 SGDLS and CDR2 YYNGEE.

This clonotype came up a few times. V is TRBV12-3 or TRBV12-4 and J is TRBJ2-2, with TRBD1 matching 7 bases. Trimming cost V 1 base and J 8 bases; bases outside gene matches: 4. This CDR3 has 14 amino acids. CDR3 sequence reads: CASSLVQGLGELFF. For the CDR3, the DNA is TGTGCCAGCAGTTTAGTACAGGGGCTAGGGGAGCTGTTTTTT.

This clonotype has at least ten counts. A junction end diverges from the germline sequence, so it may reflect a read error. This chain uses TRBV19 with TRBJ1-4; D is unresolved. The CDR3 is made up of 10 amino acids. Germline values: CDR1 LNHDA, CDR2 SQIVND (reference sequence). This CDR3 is CASSNERLFF. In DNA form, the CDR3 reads TGTGCCAGTTCCAACGAAAGATTATTTTTC.

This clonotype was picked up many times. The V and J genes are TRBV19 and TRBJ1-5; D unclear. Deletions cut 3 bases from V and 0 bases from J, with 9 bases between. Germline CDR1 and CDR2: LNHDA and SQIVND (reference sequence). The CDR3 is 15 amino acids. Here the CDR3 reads CASSIKGYSNQPQHF. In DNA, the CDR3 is TGTGCCAGTAGTATTAAGGGTTATAGCAATCAGCCCCAGCATTTT.